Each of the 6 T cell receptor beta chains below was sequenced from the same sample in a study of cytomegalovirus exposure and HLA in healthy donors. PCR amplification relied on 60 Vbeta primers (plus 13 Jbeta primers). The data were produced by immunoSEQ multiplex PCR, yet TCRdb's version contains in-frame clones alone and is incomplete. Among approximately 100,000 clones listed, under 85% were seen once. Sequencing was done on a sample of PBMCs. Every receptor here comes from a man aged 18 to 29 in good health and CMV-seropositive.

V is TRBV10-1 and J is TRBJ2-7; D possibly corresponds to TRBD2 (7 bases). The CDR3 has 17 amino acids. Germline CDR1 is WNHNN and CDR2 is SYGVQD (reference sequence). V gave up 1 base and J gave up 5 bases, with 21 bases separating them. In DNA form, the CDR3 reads TGCGCCAGCAGTGAGTACGGTCCGGGAGGACAGAGGAACGAGCAGTACTTC. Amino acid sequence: CASSEYGPGGQRNEQYF.

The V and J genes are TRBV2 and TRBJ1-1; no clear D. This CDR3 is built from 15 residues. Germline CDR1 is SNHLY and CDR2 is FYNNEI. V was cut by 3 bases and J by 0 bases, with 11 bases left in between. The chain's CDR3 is CASSEDGGLNTEAFF. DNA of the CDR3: TGTGCCAGCAGTGAGGATGGAGGGTTGAACACTGAAGCTTTCTTT.

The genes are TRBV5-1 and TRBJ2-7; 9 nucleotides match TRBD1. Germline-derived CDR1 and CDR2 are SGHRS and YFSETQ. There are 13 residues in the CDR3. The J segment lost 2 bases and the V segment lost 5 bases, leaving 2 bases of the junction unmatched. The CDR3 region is CASSGDRAYEQYF. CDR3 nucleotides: TGCGCCAGCAGTGGGGACAGGGCCTACGAGCAGTACTTC.

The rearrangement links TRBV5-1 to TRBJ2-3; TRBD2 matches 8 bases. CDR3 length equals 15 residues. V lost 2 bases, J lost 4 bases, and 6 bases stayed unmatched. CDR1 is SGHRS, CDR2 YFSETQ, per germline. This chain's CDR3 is CASSFNSGAPDTQYF. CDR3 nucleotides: TGCGCCAGCAGCTTTAATAGCGGGGCGCCAGATACGCAGTATTTT.

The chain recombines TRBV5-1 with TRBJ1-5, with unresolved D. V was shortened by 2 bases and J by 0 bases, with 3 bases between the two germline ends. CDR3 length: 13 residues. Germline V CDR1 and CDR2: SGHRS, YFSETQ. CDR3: CASSFSSNQPQHF. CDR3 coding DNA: TGCGCCAGCAGCTTCAGTAGCAATCAGCCCCAGCATTTT.

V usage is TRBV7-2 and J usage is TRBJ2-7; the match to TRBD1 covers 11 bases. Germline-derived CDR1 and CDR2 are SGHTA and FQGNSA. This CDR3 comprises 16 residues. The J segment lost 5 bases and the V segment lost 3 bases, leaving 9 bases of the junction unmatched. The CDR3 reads CASSFAGTGGWDEQYF. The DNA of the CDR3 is TGTGCCAGCAGCTTCGCCGGGACAGGGGGTTGGGACGAGCAGTACTTC.